Listed here is a single T cell receptor beta chain. The antigen remains undetermined. The sample is drawn from a study of PD-L1 blockade in urothelial cancer. Whole-study context: Patients' histories included 0 to 3 prior chemotherapy regimens. Study findings and constraints: Durable-benefit cases showed more tumor-associated blood clone expansion at 3 weeks.

As to time point: pretreatment peripheral blood. Urothelial carcinoma in patients was locally advanced or metastatic. Profiling relied on immunoSEQ multiplex PCR, and the TCRdb table lists in-frame clones only, not all of them. The top ten hold 3.5% to 5% of the sample, which has 70,000 to 75,000 clones, about 90% seen once. The CDR3 is made up of 15 amino acids. Trimming took 6 bases from V and 2 from J, leaving 14 bases between them. Germline values: CDR1 MNHNS, CDR2 SASEGT. The material sequenced was PBMCs, taken around atezolizumab (anti-PD-L1) treatment. The sequence derives from a man aged 65 to 85 with urothelial cancer. This rearrangement joins TRBV6-1 to TRBJ1-5; D may be TRBD1 (6 bases). The CDR3 is CASRRGGYGNQPQHF. The CDR3 DNA is TGTGCCAGCAGGAGGGGGGGGTACGGCAATCAGCCCCAGCATTTT.